This TCR beta chain was identified during a study of vaccination and CD4 T cells after COVID-19. Study overall: Stimulation of the cells used overlapping spike peptide pools from SARS-CoV-2 and from the common cold coronaviruses HCoV-NL63, HCoV-OC43 and HCoV-229E. Whole-study findings and limits: Spike mono-reactivity was shown by 304 of 307 vaccine-specific clones in convalescent patients.

The Oncomine TCR Beta short-read assay generated sequence data from the DNA of cultured CD4+ T cells. In this case, cultured CD4+ T cells provided the extracted genomic DNA. TCRdb redid the calling of the PCR reads with MiXCR, one entry per CDR3 protein. Seen here are 6,000 or so distinct CDR3 sequences, 33% observed once, and the top ten hold over 35%. This clonotype has only a few counts. The antigen remains unidentified. Treatment reported: 10-day PBMC culture with coronavirus spike peptide pools or control peptides (ViraFEST assay). Samples of CD4+ T cells were obtained from the unexposed donor before the COVID-19 pandemic (2011-2018). Under the ViraFEST approach, antigen-specific T cells were expanded with peptide pools and TCRs subsequently sequenced. From the roughly ten-day cultures, CD4+ T cells were isolated by negative selection. Looked up from germline, CDR1 is SGHVS and CDR2 is FQNEAQ. Unmatched junction bases numbered 1, after V lost 1 base and J lost 1 base. The CDR3 loop spans 17 amino acids.

Material: CD4+ T cells from blood, cultured in vitro. The chain combines TRBV7-8 with TRBJ2-3; 14 bases match TRBD2. The TCR comes from a human donor in good health. CDR3 sequence reads: CASSLGGLAGGTDTQYF. In DNA, the CDR3 is TGTGCCAGCAGCTTAGGGGGACTAGCGGGAGGCACAGATACGCAGTATTTT.